The present TCR beta chain was sequenced within a study of cytomegalovirus exposure and HLA in healthy donors. Study-level points and caveats: Solely CMV serostatus was available to characterize immune exposure. Under in vitro conditions, a few CMV-associated chains were confirmed as specific for CMV antigens. Roughly uniform sequencing depth across donors was assumed, possibly incorrectly. An analysis that came later showed most CMV-associated TCR beta chains appearing HLA-restricted.

Trimming left V 7 bases short and J 3 bases short, with 16 bases between. CDR1 is ENHRY, CDR2 SYGVKD, per germline. CDR3 length: 14 residues. Primers included in the PCR were 60 Vbeta and 13 Jbeta primers. Sequencing used immunoSEQ multiplex PCR; TCRdb keeps in-frame clones, though not all of them. In the table there are about 170,000 clones, around 79% of which are singletons. Note on this clone: Its antigen is undetermined.

The clonotype was recovered from a woman in her fifties or sixties in good health and CMV-seropositive. The material sequenced was PBMCs. The chain uses TRBV10-3 and TRBJ2-7, with D maybe TRBD2 (7 bases). The CDR3 is CAITAGAGVYEQYF. CDR3 DNA: TGTGCCATCACCGCGGGGGCGGGAGTCTACGAGCAGTACTTC.